The 10 T cell receptor beta chains below come from one sample, sequenced in a study of cytomegalovirus exposure and HLA in healthy donors. 60 Vbeta and 13 Jbeta primers were used in PCR. Generated by immunoSEQ multiplex PCR, the TCRdb table keeps only in-frame clones and is missing some. The sample contains about 120,000 clones, over 60% of which appear only once. The sample was PBMCs. The receptors stem from an older woman in good health and CMV-seropositive.

This clone was observed a single time. J is TRBJ1-1 and V is TRBV7-3; TRBD1 matches 10 bases. This CDR3 contains 18 residues. The J segment lost 0 bases and the V segment lost 2 bases, leaving 9 bases of the junction unmatched. Germline V gene data show CDR1 as SGHTA and CDR2 as FQGTGA. Here the CDR3 reads CASSLFLSGQGMNTEAFF. The CDR3 DNA sequence: TGTGCCAGCAGCTTATTCCTCTCGGGACAGGGGATGAACACTGAAGCTTTCTTT. The variable domain in full, completed from reference TRBV7-3 and TRBJ1-1, reads GAGVSQTPSNKVTEKGKYVELRCDPISGHTALYWYRQSLGQGPEFLIYFQGTGAADDSGLPNDRFFAVRPEGSVSTLKIQRTERGDSAVYLCASSLFLSGQGMNTEAFFGQGTRLTVV.

The chain carries TRBV7-6 and TRBJ1-1; D is unclear. CDR3 size: 14 residues. Germline-derived CDR1 and CDR2 are SGHVS and FNYEAQ. The V and J ends lost 1 base and 4 bases respectively, with 10 bases between them. The CDR3 DNA is TGTGCCAGCAGCTTAGAGTCACAGTTCACTGAAGCTTTCTTT. Residues: CASSLESQFTEAFF.

V is TRBV28 and J is TRBJ2-7, with TRBD1 matching over 11 bases. The CDR3 has 15 residues. J was trimmed by 5 bases and V by 1 base; bases with no gene match: 4. The germline gives CDR1 MDHEN, CDR2 SYDVKM. CDR3 in amino acids: CASSLLGQGDDEQYF. The CDR3 coding sequence is TGTGCCAGCAGTTTATTGGGACAGGGGGACGACGAGCAGTACTTC.

V usage is TRBV7-8 and J usage is TRBJ2-1, with 10 bases that match TRBD2. The CDR3 runs 19 residues. Germline values: CDR1 SGHVS, CDR2 FQNEAQ. After removal of 2 bases from V and 2 bases from J, the junction contained 12 bases not matched to a gene. The CDR3 spells CASSLRTSGWSLTYNEQFF. The CDR3 coding sequence is TGTGCCAGCAGCTTAAGGACTAGCGGATGGAGCCTCACCTACAATGAGCAGTTCTTC.

A word on this clone: The junction departs from germline at one end; a sequencing error may be responsible. The V and J genes are TRBV7-9 and TRBJ1-4, with 7 positions matching TRBD1. Per the germline V gene, CDR1 is SEHNR and CDR2 is FQNEAQ (reference sequence). The length of the CDR3 is 14 residues. The CDR3 DNA reads TGTTCCAGCAGCCGAGGGGGCGCCAGTGAAAAACTGTTTTTT. This translates into CSSSRGGASEKLFF.

This clone came up a few times. The chain has TRBV5-1 and TRBJ1-3, with a possible D match to TRBD1 (6 bases). Germline V lookup: CDR1 SGHRS, CDR2 YFSETQ. V gave up 0 bases and J gave up 4 bases, with 14 bases separating them. CDR3 length: 16 residues. The CDR3 region has the DNA TGCGCCAGCAGCTTGGGAATGACAGGTGGCGGAAACACCATATATTTT. It encodes CASSLGMTGGGNTIYF.

V gene TRBV19 combines with J gene TRBJ2-1, with TRBD1 matching 8 bases. CDR3 length equals 16 residues. Germline V lookup: CDR1 LNHDA, CDR2 SQIVND (reference sequence). Germline trimming cut 6 bases from V and 8 bases from J; bases unmatched to any gene: 15. The CDR3 DNA reads as TGTGCCAGTAGCCACGGACAGGGAATATCCCCCTATGAGCAGTTCTTC. Its protein product is CASSHGQGISPYEQFF.

This chain links TRBV5-1 with TRBJ2-1, with a weak D call TRBD1 (6 bases). From germline, CDR1 is SGHRS and CDR2 YFSETQ. The CDR3 totals 14 residues. V shed 0 bases and J shed 3 bases, with 7 bases lying between them. The CDR3 nucleotides are TGCGCCAGCAGCTTGGCGGACAGCTACAATGAGCAGTTCTTC. Translating it yields CASSLADSYNEQFF.

The chain links TRBV2 to TRBJ2-7, with TRBD1 matching 9 bases. The germline V gene has CDR1 SNHLY and CDR2 FYNNEI. With 7 bases clipped from V and 9 bases from J, the junction kept 13 bases outside the gene matches. This CDR3 has 14 residues. This CDR3 is CASTPRDRAVGQYF. The CDR3 DNA follows: TGTGCCAGCACACCCCGGGACAGGGCTGTTGGGCAGTACTTC. The entire variable domain, with the rest obtained from reference TRBV2 and TRBJ2-7, is as follows: EPEVTQTPSHQVTQMGQEVILRCVPISNHLYFYWYRQILGQKVEFLVSFYNNEISEKSEIFDDQFSVERPDGSNFTLKIRSTKLEDSAMYFCASTPRDRAVGQYFGPGTRLTVT.

The V gene is TRBV7-9, the J gene TRBJ2-5; the D is unclear. Germline CDR1 SEHNR, CDR2 FQNEAQ (reference sequence). Trimming removed 1 base from V and 4 bases from J, with 7 bases in between. CDR3 length equals 13 residues. CDR3 bases: TGTGCCAGCAGCTTAGGAGTGCGAGAGACCCAGTACTTC. Translation: CASSLGVRETQYF.